The rows below give T cell receptor beta chains drawn from one sample of a study of T cell changes during pregnancy in multiple sclerosis. Some clones are missing from TCRdb's copy, which holds only in-frame ones; the method was immunoSEQ multiplex PCR. Altogether 60,000 to 70,000 clones are present, approximately 90% being singletons, with the ten largest covering almost 1.5%. The input for sequencing was peripheral blood, taken in the second trimester of pregnancy. Every receptor here comes from a female donor with multiple sclerosis, enrolled in a pregnancy study. Both conserved end residues are trimmed from each CDR3.

V gene	J gene	CDR3 protein
TRBV7-2	TRBJ1-4	ASARGRGEKLF
TRBV6-1	TRBJ2-7	ASSGGVGLGEQY
TRBV5-1	TRBJ1-2	ASSLAGINYGYT
TRBV27	TRBJ2-3	ASSFQGSTDTQY
TRBV10-3	TRBJ2-2	AIRQSLASGRMGARTGELF
TRBV5-6	TRBJ2-4	ASSRKSDGGAKNIQY
TRBV19	TRBJ1-5	ASGGQGGNQPQH
TRBV19	TRBJ1-1	ASSIDPGPFTEAF
TRBV7-9	TRBJ2-2	ASSSRDRVSTGELF
TRBV4-2	TRBJ2-6	ASSQADLGSGANVLT
TRBV7-9	TRBJ2-1	ASSLAEQGGEQF
TRBV5-1	TRBJ1-1	ASRVGGRDTEAF
TRBV6-5	TRBJ1-2	ASRQSAYGYT
TRBV11-2	TRBJ2-2	ASGPGQFSGELF
TRBV19	TRBJ2-5	ASTGTSGKEY
TRBV5-4	TRBJ2-1	ASSQETGGGGQF
TRBV29-1	TRBJ1-1	SVGEGRGRTEAF
TRBV29-1	TRBJ1-1	SVVGAGEKAF
TRBV6-5	TRBJ2-2	ASSAYNTGELF
TRBV30	TRBJ1-1	ASAGTGGNLAF
TRBV6-5	TRBJ1-2	ASSLHLSGKDRVVT
TRBV7-2	TRBJ2-2	ASSLVVSTRELF
TRBV28	TRBJ1-1	ASRKEANTEAF
TRBV7-9	TRBJ1-6	ASSLVRDRNNSPLH
TRBV6-5	TRBJ1-1	ASSFTGGYTEAF
TRBV5-1	TRBJ1-6	ASSLDRVNSPLH
TRBV7-2	TRBJ1-5	ASSLARDINQPQH
TRBV15	TRBJ1-2	ATSRDRASGYT
TRBV2	TRBJ1-2	ASSQQGTVYGYT
TRBV5-1	TRBJ1-6	ASSLSWGRDSPLH
TRBV16	TRBJ2-5	ASSLLGVAETQY
TRBV19	TRBJ1-2	ASSIGARGAGYGYT
TRBV5-1	TRBJ2-7	ASSLDNGEDYEQY
TRBV5-6	TRBJ2-2	AYSDGDTGELF
TRBV6-5	TRBJ1-2	ASSYTGAGGYT
TRBV9	TRBJ1-6	ASSARDGMNSPLH
TRBV9	TRBJ1-2	ASSLGTGDGYT
TRBV5-1	TRBJ1-2	ASSLTGIENYGYT
TRBV6-1	TRBJ2-7	ASSVSSGTSSEQY
TRBV6-5	TRBJ1-1	ASSPRGRETEAF
TRBV4-3	TRBJ2-5	ASSQARGSWETQY
TRBV30	TRBJ2-1	AWTRQNNEQF
TRBV5-1	TRBJ2-3	ASSASTGVADTQY
TRBV7-9	TRBJ2-1	ASTGFSGPGNEQF
TRBV7-2	TRBJ1-5	ASSLGLDQPQH
TRBV30	TRBJ2-2	AWSLGLRLAGEDTGELF
TRBV7-9	TRBJ1-2	ASSPGQNYGYT
TRBV13	TRBJ2-3	ASSLGPSGASDTQY
TRBV11-1	TRBJ2-3	ASSLAPGGRDTQY